This TCR beta chain derives from a study of blood T cells in healthy people across ages. Findings and limits, study-wide: Donors of long life had a larger count of naive CD4+ cells and greater diversity than aged donors.

With respect to this clonotype: Its cognate antigen is unknown.

Using a J-beta primer mix together with a sample-barcoded 5' primer, a second PCR was run for about 6 to 12 cycles. From each sample, at least 3 million paired-end reads containing CDR3 were obtained. TCRdb reprocessed the 5' RACE reads with MiXCR, giving one entry per CDR3 protein. The data show roughly 1.6 million distinct CDR3 sequences, approximately 32% seen once. The V segment lost 4 bases and the J segment 8 bases; nucleotides outside the gene matches: 9. Germline assignment: CDR1 LGHDT and CDR2 YNNKEL (reference sequence). This CDR3 contains 15 residues. Healthy Russian Caucasian donors spanned ages roughly 6 to 100 years. Total RNA extraction produced at least 5 micrograms (per sample) for the study.

Material for sequencing was blood. The chain joins TRBV3-1 to TRBJ2-2, with 8 nucleotides matching TRBD2. The TCR was taken from a woman in her thirties in good health. In DNA form, the CDR3 reads TGTGCCAGCAGCCCGCACGCGGGGGGATATGGGGAGCTGTTTTTT. This encodes CASSPHAGGYGELFF.